This T cell receptor (beta chain) was sequenced during a study of CD8 T cells in ankylosing spondylitis. Trimming at V came to 4 bases and at J to 5 bases, leaving 5 bases not matched to a gene. The CDR3 has 14 amino acids. CDR1 is SEHNR, CDR2 FQNEAQ, per germline (reference sequence). This clonotype was seen at least ten times. MiXCR was run by TCRdb on the 5' RACE reads, yielding one entry per CDR3 protein. This sample has 150,000 to 200,000 distinct CDR3 sequences, with over 10% found just once. The sequence came from a female donor with ankylosing spondylitis or in good health (not recorded which). The V call is TRBV7-9, the J call TRBJ2-1, with 7 bases aligning to TRBD1. The sample taken for sequencing was blood, either unsorted or a sorted T cell fraction (not recorded which). Here the CDR3 reads CASSSGQPNNEQFF. The CDR3 nucleotides are TGTGCCAGCAGCTCGGGACAGCCAAACAATGAGCAGTTCTTC.